These T cell receptor beta chains were read from a single sample in a study of monozygotic twins with cystic fibrosis. Method: immunoSEQ multiplex PCR; TCRdb's copy keeps in-frame clones and lacks some. The table has more than 9,500 clones, approximately 85% seen once; the top ten hold 0.45% to 0.55%. The specimen was blood. The receptors shown here come from a man younger than 30 with cystic fibrosis. CDR3s include the opening cysteine and the closing phenylalanine or tryptophan. Each record gives: J gene, V gene, D gene, clone size, CDR3 protein, CDR3 DNA. A D gene is named only where the DNA matches it firmly. Some rows mark clone size as missing; the rest say once, few, many or name a class of expanded clone.

TRBJ2-3	TRBV29-1	-	-	CSVGRTSTRGADTQYF	TGCAGCGTAGGAAGGACGTCGACCAGGGGTGCAGATACGCAGTATTTT
TRBJ1-6	TRBV5-6	TRBD1	-	CASSLSAGQRNYNSPLHF	TGTGCCAGCAGCTTGAGTGCGGGACAGCGAAATTATAATTCACCCCTCCACTTT
TRBJ1-3	TRBV7-9	-	few	CASSLRVPDSGNTIYF	TGTGCCAGCAGCTTACGGGTCCCAGACTCTGGAAACACCATATATTTT
TRBJ2-7	TRBV7-2	TRBD1	-	CASSLGDRVSEQYF	TGTGCCAGCAGCTTAGGTGACAGGGTATCCGAGCAGTACTTC
TRBJ2-5	TRBV4-1	-	once	CASSGGGGPGSVKETQYF	TGCGCCAGCAGCGGAGGAGGAGGACCAGGGTCGGTGAAAGAGACCCAGTACTTC
TRBJ2-7	TRBV21-1	-	-	CARPGPVKGYEQYF	TGTGCCCGACCGGGACCTGTCAAGGGTTACGAGCAGTACTTC
TRBJ2-7	TRBV2	TRBD1	-	CASSDSGDRGRVEQYF	TGTGCCAGCAGTGACTCGGGGGACAGGGGGCGCGTCGAGCAGTACTTC
TRBJ2-7	TRBV19	-	-	CASSISLSEQYF	TGTGCCAGTAGTATAAGTCTGAGCGAGCAGTACTTC
TRBJ2-3	TRBV30	-	-	CAWRRSGTDTQYF	TGTGCCTGGAGGAGATCAGGGACAGATACGCAGTATTTT
TRBJ1-3	TRBV4-1	TRBD1	-	CASSRGGLVLAGNTIYF	TGCGCCAGCAGCAGAGGGGGCCTAGTCCTCGCCGGAAACACCATATATTTT